This T cell receptor (beta chain) appears in the sequencing data of a study of blood T cells in healthy people across ages. General study findings and limits: Researchers deemed the diversity estimates from one million T cells underestimates. When set beside aged donors, long-lived donors presented more naive CD4+ cells and higher diversity.

In regard to this clonotype: The antigen remains unidentified.

CDR1 is SGHTA, CDR2 FQGNSA, per germline. Trimming removed 1 base at V and 14 bases at J, with 6 bases between. The CDR3 extends over 11 amino acids. Primers used in a second PCR of about 7 to 11 cycles were a sample-barcoded 5' primer and a J-beta primer mix. TCRdb ran MiXCR on the 5' RACE reads and lists one entry per CDR3 protein. The profile shows around 1,500,000 distinct CDR3 sequences, about 43% of them singletons. This chain uses TRBV7-2 with TRBJ1-6; D remains unclear. The sequence came from a young woman in good health. The sample consisted of blood. CDR3 coding DNA: TGTGCCAGCAGCTTAGTTCAGGCCCTCCACTTT. Translation: CASSLVQALHF.